Listed below are T cell receptor beta chains from one sample, sequenced in a study of shared clonotypes between healthy human individuals. Assay: immunoSEQ multiplex PCR; the TCRdb copy retains only in-frame clones and omits some. Seen here are about 2 million clones, approximately 94% observed once, and the top ten hold more than 0.9%. The sequencing sample was made of naive CD8+ T cells sorted from blood. Receptors were obtained from a young man in good health. Both conserved end residues are part of each CDR3. A D gene is named only where the DNA matches it firmly. Only some rows state a clone size, as once, few, many or a class for expanded clones.

D: .; J: TRBJ2-7; V: TRBV6-1; size: .; CDR3: CASSEWAVYEQYF; DNA: TGTGCCAGCAGTGAGTGGGCGGTCTACGAGCAGTACTTC
D: .; J: TRBJ1-5; V: TRBV5-6; size: .; CDR3: CASSLGRNQPQHF; DNA: TGTGCCAGCAGCTTGGGACGGAATCAGCCCCAGCATTTT
D: .; J: TRBJ2-2; V: TRBV28; size: .; CDR3: CASNPGAGELFF; DNA: TGTGCCAGCAACCCCGGCGCCGGGGAGCTGTTTTTT
D: .; J: TRBJ2-2; V: TRBV6-5; size: few; CDR3: CASSYFSGTGELFF; DNA: TGTGCCAGCAGTTACTTCTCGGGTACCGGGGAGCTGTTTTTT
D: .; J: TRBJ1-5; V: TRBV6-4; size: .; CDR3: CASSGSGHQDSPQHF; DNA: TGTGCCAGCAGTGGATCAGGGCACCAGGATTCGCCCCAGCATTTT
D: .; J: TRBJ2-7; V: TRBV5-1; size: .; CDR3: CASKSDLLSSYEQYF; DNA: TGCGCCAGCAAAAGCGACCTCCTAAGTTCCTACGAGCAGTACTTC
D: TRBD2; J: TRBJ2-7; V: TRBV11-1; size: .; CDR3: CASSPRGSEQYF; DNA: TGTGCCAGCAGCCCGCGGGGGAGCGAGCAGTACTTC
D: .; J: TRBJ1-2; V: TRBV10-3; size: .; CDR3: CAISELDMVEDYGYTF; DNA: TGTGCCATCAGTGAGCTGGACATGGTCGAGGACTATGGCTACACCTTC
D: .; J: TRBJ2-7; V: TRBV5-5; size: .; CDR3: CASSSGALGEQYF; DNA: TGTGCCAGCAGCTCGGGGGCTTTGGGCGAGCAGTACTTC
D: .; J: TRBJ1-1; V: TRBV11-2; size: .; CDR3: CASSWGGDTEAFF; DNA: TGTGCCAGCAGCTGGGGAGGGGACACTGAAGCTTTCTTT
D: TRBD1; J: TRBJ2-1; V: TRBV2; size: .; CDR3: CASSGPLKQGALTYNEQFF; DNA: TGTGCCAGCAGTGGACCCTTAAAACAGGGGGCTCTAACCTACAATGAGCAGTTCTTC
D: .; J: TRBJ1-1; V: TRBV6-6; size: .; CDR3: CATGGGAEAFF; DNA: TGTGCCACGGGGGGAGGGGCTGAAGCTTTCTTT
D: .; J: TRBJ1-1; V: TRBV20-1; size: .; CDR3: CSARDTPEAFF; DNA: TGCAGTGCTAGAGATACCCCTGAAGCTTTCTTT
D: .; J: TRBJ2-3; V: TRBV5-4; size: .; CDR3: CASGEGGRPDTQYF; DNA: TGTGCCAGCGGCGAAGGGGGAAGGCCAGATACGCAGTATTTT
D: .; J: TRBJ2-1; V: TRBV7-9; size: .; CDR3: CASGPRAEEEDEQFF; DNA: TGTGCCAGCGGCCCCAGGGCCGAAGAAGAGGATGAGCAGTTCTTC